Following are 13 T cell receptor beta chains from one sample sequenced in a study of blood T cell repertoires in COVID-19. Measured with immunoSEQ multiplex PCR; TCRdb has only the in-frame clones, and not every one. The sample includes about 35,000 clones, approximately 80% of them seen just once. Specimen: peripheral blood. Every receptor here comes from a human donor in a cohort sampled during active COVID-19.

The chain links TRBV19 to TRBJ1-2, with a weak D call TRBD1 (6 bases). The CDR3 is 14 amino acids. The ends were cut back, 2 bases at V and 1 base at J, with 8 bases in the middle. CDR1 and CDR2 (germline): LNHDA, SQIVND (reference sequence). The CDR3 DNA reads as TGTGCCAGTAGTATAAGGACAGATAACTATGGCTACACCTTC. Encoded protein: CASSIRTDNYGYTF.

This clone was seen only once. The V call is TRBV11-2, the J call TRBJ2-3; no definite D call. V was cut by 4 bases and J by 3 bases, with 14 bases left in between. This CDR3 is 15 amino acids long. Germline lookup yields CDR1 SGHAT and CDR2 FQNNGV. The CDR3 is CASSSLGGFTDTQYF. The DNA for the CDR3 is TGTGCCAGCAGCTCCTTAGGCGGATTTACAGATACGCAGTATTTT.

CDR3 nucleotide sequence: TGTGCCAGTAGTACCGGAGTAGCGGTATACAATGAGCAGTTCTTC. This encodes CASSTGVAVYNEQFF. This rearrangement joins TRBV19 to TRBJ2-1; maybe TRBD2 (6 bases). CDR1 is LNHDA and CDR2 is SQIVND in the germline V gene (reference sequence). The CDR3 is made up of 15 amino acids. V was cut by 4 bases and J by 4 bases, with 14 bases left in between.

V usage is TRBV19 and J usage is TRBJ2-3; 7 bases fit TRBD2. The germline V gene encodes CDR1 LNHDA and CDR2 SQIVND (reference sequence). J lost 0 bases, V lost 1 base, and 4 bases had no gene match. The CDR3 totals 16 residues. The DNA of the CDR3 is TGTGCCAGTAGTATAGGGCTAGCGGTGAGCACAGATACGCAGTATTTT. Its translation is CASSIGLAVSTDTQYF.

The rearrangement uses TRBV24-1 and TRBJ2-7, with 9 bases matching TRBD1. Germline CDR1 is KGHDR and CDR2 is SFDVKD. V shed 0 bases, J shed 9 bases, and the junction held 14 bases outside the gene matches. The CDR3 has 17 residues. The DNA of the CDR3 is TGTGCCACCAGTGATTTGGCCCCGGGACAGGGTTCAAAGGGGCAGTACTTC. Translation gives CATSDLAPGQGSKGQYF.

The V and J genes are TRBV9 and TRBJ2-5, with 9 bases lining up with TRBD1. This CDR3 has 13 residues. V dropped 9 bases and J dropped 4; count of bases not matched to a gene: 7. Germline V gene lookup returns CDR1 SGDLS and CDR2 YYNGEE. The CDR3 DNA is TGTGCCAACGGACAGGGGATTGGAGAGACCCAGTACTTC. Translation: CANGQGIGETQYF.

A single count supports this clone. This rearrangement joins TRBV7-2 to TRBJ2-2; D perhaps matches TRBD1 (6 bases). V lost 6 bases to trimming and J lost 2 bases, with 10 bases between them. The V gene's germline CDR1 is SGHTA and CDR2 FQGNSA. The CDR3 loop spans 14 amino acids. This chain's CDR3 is CASRGQPNTGELFF. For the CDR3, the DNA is TGTGCCAGCAGGGGACAACCCAACACCGGGGAGCTGTTTTTT.

The CDR3 DNA reads TGTGCCAGTAGTATAGAAGGGGGCAGAGAGACCCAGTACTTC. Amino acid sequence: CASSIEGGRETQYF. V is TRBV19 and J is TRBJ2-5; TRBD1 matches at 7 bases. The CDR3 has 14 residues. With 0 bases clipped from V and 4 bases from J, the junction kept 2 bases outside the gene matches. CDR1 and CDR2 (germline): LNHDA, SQIVND (reference sequence).

The CDR3 DNA is TGTGCCTGGCGCCCCTCGGGTAGAAACCTTGGGGCAGGGGGCTACACCTTC. This sequence encodes CAWRPSGRNLGAGGYTF. The rearrangement joins TRBV30 to TRBJ1-2, with a tentative D call TRBD1 (5 bases). The CDR3 is 17 residues long. Trimming cost V 5 bases and J 8 bases, with 30 bases left between them. The germline V gene encodes CDR1 GTSNPN and CDR2 SVGIG (reference sequence).

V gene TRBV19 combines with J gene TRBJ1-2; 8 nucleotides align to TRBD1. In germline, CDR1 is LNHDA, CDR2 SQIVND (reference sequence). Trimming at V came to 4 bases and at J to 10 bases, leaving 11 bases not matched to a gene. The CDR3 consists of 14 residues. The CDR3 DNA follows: TGTGCCAGTAGTACCATAGACAGGGGCTTACACTACACCTTC. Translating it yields CASSTIDRGLHYTF.

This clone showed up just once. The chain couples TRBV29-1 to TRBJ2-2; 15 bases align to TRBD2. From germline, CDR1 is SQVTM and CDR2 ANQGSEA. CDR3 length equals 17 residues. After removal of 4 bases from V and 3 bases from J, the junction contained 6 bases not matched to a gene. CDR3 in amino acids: CSVAWTSGRAYTGELFF. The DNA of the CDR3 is TGCAGCGTTGCATGGACTAGCGGGAGGGCCTACACCGGGGAGCTGTTTTTT.

The CDR3 reads CASSLRPGTGVREAFF. CDR3 sequence (DNA): TGCGCCAGCAGCTTGCGCCCCGGGACAGGGGTTCGTGAAGCTTTCTTT. This rearrangement joins TRBV5-1 to TRBJ1-1; 10 bases are shared with TRBD1. Germline-derived CDR1 and CDR2 are SGHRS and YFSETQ. V was clipped by 1 base and J by 7 bases; unmatched bases: 10. The CDR3 has 16 residues.

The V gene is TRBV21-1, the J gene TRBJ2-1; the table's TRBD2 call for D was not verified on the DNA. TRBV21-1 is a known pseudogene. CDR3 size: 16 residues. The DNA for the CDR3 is TGTGCCAGCAGCAATCTTGAGACTAGCGCCTACAATGAGCAGTTCTTC. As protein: CASSNLETSAYNEQFF.